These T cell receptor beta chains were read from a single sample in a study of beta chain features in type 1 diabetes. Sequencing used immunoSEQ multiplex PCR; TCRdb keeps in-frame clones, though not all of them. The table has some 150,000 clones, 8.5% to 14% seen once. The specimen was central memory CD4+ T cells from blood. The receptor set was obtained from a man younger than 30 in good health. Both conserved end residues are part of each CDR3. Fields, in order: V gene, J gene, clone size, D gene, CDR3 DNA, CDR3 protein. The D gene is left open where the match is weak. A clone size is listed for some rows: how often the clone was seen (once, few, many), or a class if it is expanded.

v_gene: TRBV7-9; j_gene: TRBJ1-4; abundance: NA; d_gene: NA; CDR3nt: TGTGCCAGCAGCCCGTGGACGGAGATAACTAATGAAAAACTGTTTTTT; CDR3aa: CASSPWTEITNEKLFF
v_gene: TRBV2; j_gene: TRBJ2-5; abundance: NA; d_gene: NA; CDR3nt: TGTGCCAGCGGCCGGGACAACCAAGAGACCCAGTACTTC; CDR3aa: CASGRDNQETQYF
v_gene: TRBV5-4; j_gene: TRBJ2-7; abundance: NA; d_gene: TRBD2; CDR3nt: TGTGCCAGCAGTACAAAGCGGGAGGGATCCTACGAGCAGTACTTC; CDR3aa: CASSTKREGSYEQYF
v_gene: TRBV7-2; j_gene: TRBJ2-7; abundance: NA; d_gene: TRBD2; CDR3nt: TGTGCCAGCAGCCCGGGACTAGCCCTTTCCTACGAGCAGTACTTC; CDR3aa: CASSPGLALSYEQYF
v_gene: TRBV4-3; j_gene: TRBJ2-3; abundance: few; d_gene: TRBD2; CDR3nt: TGCGCCAGCAGCCAAGATTGGACTAGCGGGGGGGCCGGGCGGCAAGATACGCAGTATTTT; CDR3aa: CASSQDWTSGGAGRQDTQYF
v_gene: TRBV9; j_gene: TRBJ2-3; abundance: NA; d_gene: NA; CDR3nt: TGTGCCAGCAGCCCAAACACAGATACGCAGTATTTT; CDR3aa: CASSPNTDTQYF
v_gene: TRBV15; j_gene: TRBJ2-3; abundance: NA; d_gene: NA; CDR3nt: TGTGCCACCTTAGCACGCGGGGATAGGGCAGATACGCAGTATTTT; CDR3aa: CATLARGDRADTQYF
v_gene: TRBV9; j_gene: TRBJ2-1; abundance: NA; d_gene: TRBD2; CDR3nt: TGTGCCAGCACCTTTGGGGCTAGCGGCTACAATGAGCAGTTCTTC; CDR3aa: CASTFGASGYNEQFF
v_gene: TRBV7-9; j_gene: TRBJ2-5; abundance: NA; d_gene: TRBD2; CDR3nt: TGTGCCAGCAGCTTAGTGCCGGGACTAGCGGCAGAGACCCAGTACTTC; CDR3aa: CASSLVPGLAAETQYF
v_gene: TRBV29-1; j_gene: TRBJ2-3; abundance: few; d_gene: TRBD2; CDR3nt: TGCAGCGTCGCCCGCGGGAGTCTAAGCACAGATACGCAGTATTTT; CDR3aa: CSVARGSLSTDTQYF
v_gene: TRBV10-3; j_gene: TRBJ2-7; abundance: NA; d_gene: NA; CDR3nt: TGTGCCAGCAGTTACTACGGTTCATCCTACGAGCAGTACTTC; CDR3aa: CASSYYGSSYEQYF
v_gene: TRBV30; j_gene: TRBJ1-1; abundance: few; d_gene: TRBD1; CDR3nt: TGTGCCTGGAGTGCGAGACGTCAGGGGGGGACTGAAGCTTTCTTT; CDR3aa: CAWSARRQGGTEAFF
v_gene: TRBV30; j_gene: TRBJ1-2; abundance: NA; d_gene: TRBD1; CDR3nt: TGTGCCTGGAGGACGACAGGGTTCGATGGCTACACCTTC; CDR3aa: CAWRTTGFDGYTF
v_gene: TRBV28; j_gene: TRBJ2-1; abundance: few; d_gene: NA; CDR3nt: TGTGCCAGCAGCGGGCAAGGGGTAAATGAGCAGTTCTTC; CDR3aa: CASSGQGVNEQFF
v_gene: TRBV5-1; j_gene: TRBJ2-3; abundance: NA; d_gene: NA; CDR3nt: TGCGCCAGCAGGGCGGAGGATACGCAGTATTTT; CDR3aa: CASRAEDTQYF
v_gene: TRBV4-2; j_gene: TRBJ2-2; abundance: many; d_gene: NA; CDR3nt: TGTGCCAGCAGCCAAGAACAGGGCAACACCGGGGAGCTGTTTTTT; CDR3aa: CASSQEQGNTGELFF
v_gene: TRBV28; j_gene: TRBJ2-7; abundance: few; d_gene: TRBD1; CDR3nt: TGTGCCAGCAGTTTTGCCGCGTGGACAGGGGCCTACGAGCAGTACTTC; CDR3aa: CASSFAAWTGAYEQYF
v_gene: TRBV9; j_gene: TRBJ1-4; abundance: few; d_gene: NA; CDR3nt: TGTGCCAGCAGCGCAGTCGGGGCGCAAAGGGATGAAAAACTGTTTTTT; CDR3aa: CASSAVGAQRDEKLFF
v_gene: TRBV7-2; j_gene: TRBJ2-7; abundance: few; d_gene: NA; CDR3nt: TGTGCCAGCAGCTTCGACCAGACCTACGAGCAGTACTTC; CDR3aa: CASSFDQTYEQYF
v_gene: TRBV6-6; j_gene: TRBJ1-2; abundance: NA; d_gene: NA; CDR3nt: TGTGCCAGCAGCTTGGGGCTCCGGGGTAGCTACACCTTC; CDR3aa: CASSLGLRGSYTF
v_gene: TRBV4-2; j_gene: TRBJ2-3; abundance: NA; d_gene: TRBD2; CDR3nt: TGTGCCAGCAGCCAAGCTATAGCGGGGGTCAACACAGATACGCAGTATTTT; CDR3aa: CASSQAIAGVNTDTQYF
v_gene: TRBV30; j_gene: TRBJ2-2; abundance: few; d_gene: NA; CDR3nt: TGTGCCTGGTGGCTAGGGGCCGGGGAGCTGTTTTTT; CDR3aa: CAWWLGAGELFF
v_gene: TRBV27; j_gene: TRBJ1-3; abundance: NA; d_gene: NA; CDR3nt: TGTGCCAGCCGGTCAAGCGCTGGAAACACCATATATTTT; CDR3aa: CASRSSAGNTIYF
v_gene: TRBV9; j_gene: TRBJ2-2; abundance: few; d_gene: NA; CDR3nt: TGTGCCAGCAGCGTGGAGGGATCCGGGGAGCTGTTTTTT; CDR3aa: CASSVEGSGELFF
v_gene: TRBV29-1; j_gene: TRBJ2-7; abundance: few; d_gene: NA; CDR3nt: TGCAGCGTTGTAGGCACCGCGGCAGGGAGGACCTACGAGCAGTACTTC; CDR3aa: CSVVGTAAGRTYEQYF
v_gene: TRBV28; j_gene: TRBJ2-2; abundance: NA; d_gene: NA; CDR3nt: TGTGCCAGCAGTACACCGGCCCCCGAGAACACCGGGGAGCTGTTTTTT; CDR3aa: CASSTPAPENTGELFF
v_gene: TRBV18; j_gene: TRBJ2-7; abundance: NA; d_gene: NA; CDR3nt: TGTGCCAGCTCACTCAGGACAGACTACGAGCAGTACTTC; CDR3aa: CASSLRTDYEQYF
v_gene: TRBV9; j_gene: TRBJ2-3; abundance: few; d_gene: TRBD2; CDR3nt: TGTGCCAGCAGCGTTAGAGCGGGGGGCCATGGAGATACGCAGTATTTT; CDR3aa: CASSVRAGGHGDTQYF
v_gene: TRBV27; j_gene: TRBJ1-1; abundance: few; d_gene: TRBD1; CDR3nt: TGTGCCAGCAGTCCGACGACAGGGTATGAAGCTTTCTTT; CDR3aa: CASSPTTGYEAFF
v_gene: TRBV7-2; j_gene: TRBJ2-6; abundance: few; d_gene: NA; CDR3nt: TGTGCCAGCAGCATCAGGGGTAACGGGGCCAACGTCCTGACTTTC; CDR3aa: CASSIRGNGANVLTF
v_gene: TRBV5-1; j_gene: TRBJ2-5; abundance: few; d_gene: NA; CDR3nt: TGCGCCAGCGGGGATCCTCAAGAGACCCAGTACTTC; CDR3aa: CASGDPQETQYF
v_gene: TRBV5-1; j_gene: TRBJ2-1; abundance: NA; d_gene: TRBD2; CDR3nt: TGCGCCAGCAGTTATAGCGGGAGTGGCAATGAGCAGTTCTTC; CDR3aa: CASSYSGSGNEQFF
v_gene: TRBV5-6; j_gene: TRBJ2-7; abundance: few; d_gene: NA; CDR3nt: TGTGCCAGCAGCAACCCGGGACCGTACTACGAGCAGTACTTC; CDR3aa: CASSNPGPYYEQYF
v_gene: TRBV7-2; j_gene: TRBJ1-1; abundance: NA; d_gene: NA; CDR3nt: TGTGCCAGCAGCTTCCGGACCCAAGCTTTCTTT; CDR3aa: CASSFRTQAFF
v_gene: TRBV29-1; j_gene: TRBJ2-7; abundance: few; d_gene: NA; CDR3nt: TGCAGCGTTGAAGTACGGGGGTCCTACGAGCAGTACTTC; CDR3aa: CSVEVRGSYEQYF
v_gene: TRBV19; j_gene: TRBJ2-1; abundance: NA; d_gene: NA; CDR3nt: TGTGCCAGTAGTATGAGGTACAATGAGCAGTTCTTC; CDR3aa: CASSMRYNEQFF
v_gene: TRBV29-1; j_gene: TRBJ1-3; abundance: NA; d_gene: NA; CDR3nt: TGCAGCGTACTCATAGGGAGTTCCTCTGGAAACACCATATATTTT; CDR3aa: CSVLIGSSSGNTIYF
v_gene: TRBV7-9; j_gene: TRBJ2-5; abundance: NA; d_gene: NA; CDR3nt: TGTGCCAGCAGCCCAGGGGGGTTTCTGGGTTCGGCCCAGTACTTC; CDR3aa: CASSPGGFLGSAQYF
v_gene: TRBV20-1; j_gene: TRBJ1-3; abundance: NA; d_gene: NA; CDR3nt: TGCAGTGCTAGCCCCAAGAACACCATATATTTT; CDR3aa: CSASPKNTIYF
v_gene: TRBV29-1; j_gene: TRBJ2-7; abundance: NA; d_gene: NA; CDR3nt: TGCAGCGTTGGGAGAGTAAGCTACGAGCAGTACTTC; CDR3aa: CSVGRVSYEQYF